Each of the 21 T cell receptor beta chains below was sequenced from the same sample in a study of CD8 T cell repertoires and HIV-1 epitope variants (dated by TCRdb to about 2020). Library creation used the immunoSEQ multiplex PCR assay. The source is immuneACCESS, and TCRdb retained only in-frame sequences with V and J called. Part of the clones is not carried over; for the studies checked, unresolved V genes explain less than half of this, and the remainder is unexplained. The sample table records 5,500 to 7,000 clones; around 65% of these occur just once. Of the sample, about 40% is held by the ten largest clones. These receptors' targets are unknown. The sequencing input was cultured CD8+ T cells derived from PBMCs. The receptors originated from a male donor with HIV.

This clone came up a few times. At one of its ends the junction is not consistent with the germline gene, which may arise from a read error. The chain recombines TRBV19 with TRBJ1-2, with 9 bases lining up with TRBD1. CDR3 length: 20 amino acids. Germline V lookup: CDR1 LNHDA, CDR2 SQIVND (reference sequence). For the CDR3, the DNA is TGTGCCAGTAGCATAGAACCGACAGGGGGAACCCCTACCCACTTATATGGCTACACCTTC. Translated: CASSIEPTGGTPTHLYGYTF. Looking up the rest from reference TRBV19 and TRBJ1-2 gives the full variable domain: DGGITQSPKYLFRKEGQNVTLSCEQNLNHDAMYWYRQDPGQGLRLIYYSQIVNDFQKGDIAEGYSVSREKKESFPLTVTSAQKNPTAFYLCASSIEPTGGTPTHLYGYTFGSGTRLTVV.

This chain links TRBV2 with TRBJ2-1; unclear D gene. Germline V gives CDR1 SNHLY, CDR2 FYNNEI. The CDR3 has 10 amino acids. V shed 2 bases and J shed 11 bases, with 4 bases lying between them. CDR3 sequence (DNA): TGTGCCAGCAGTGAAACCAAGCAGTTCTTC. Residues: CASSETKQFF.

The chain combines TRBV28 with TRBJ1-1; maybe TRBD1 (6 bases). CDR1 is MDHEN and CDR2 is SYDVKM in the germline V gene. Trimming took 3 bases from V and 4 from J, leaving 12 bases between them. The CDR3 has 14 amino acids. DNA for the CDR3: TGTGCCAGCAGTTTTTTACAGGGAGGCACTGAAGCTTTCTTT. Residues: CASSFLQGGTEAFF.

The V gene is TRBV5-1, the J gene TRBJ1-1, with 9 bases that match TRBD1. The ends lost 2 bases at V and 4 bases at J; junction bases unmatched: 9. The CDR3 is 16 amino acids. Germline V gene data show CDR1 as SGHRS and CDR2 as YFSETQ. CDR3 in DNA: TGCGCCAGCAGCTTAATCCGACAGGGGGGGAGCACTGAAGCTTTCTTT. Translation gives CASSLIRQGGSTEAFF. The full variable domain, completed using reference TRBV5-1 and TRBJ1-1, is KAGVTQTPRYLIKTRGQQVTLSCSPISGHRSVSWYQQTPGQGLQFLFEYFSETQRNKGNFPGRFSGRQFSNSRSEMNVSTLELGDSALYLCASSLIRQGGSTEAFFGQGTRLTVV.

The sample holds a few counts of this clone. This chain connects TRBV28 to TRBJ2-7; TRBD2 agrees at 12 bases. Germline V gene data show CDR1 as MDHEN and CDR2 as SYDVKM. The CDR3 is made up of 14 amino acids. V lost 5 bases to trimming and J lost 4 bases; unmatched junction nucleotides: 3. CDR3 in amino acids: CASSTGLAGYEQYF. DNA of the CDR3: TGTGCCAGCAGTACCGGACTAGCGGGATACGAGCAGTACTTC.

This rearrangement joins TRBV4-2 to TRBJ1-3; D gene unclear. Germline CDR1 reads LGHNA; CDR2 reads YNFKEQ. Trimming cost V 0 bases and J 0 bases, with 6 bases left between them. CDR3 length: 15 amino acids. The CDR3 nucleotides read TGTGCCAGCAGCCAAGACAGGAGCTCTGGAAACACCATATATTTT. Its translation is CASSQDRSSGNTIYF.

V is TRBV7-8 and J is TRBJ2-7; no firm D call. CDR1 SGHVS and CDR2 FQNEAQ come from the germline V gene. CDR3 length: 14 amino acids. V lost 5 bases, J lost 0 bases, and 11 bases lay in between. The CDR3 sequence is CASSRAAASYEQYF. Here the CDR3 DNA reads TGTGCCAGCAGCCGCGCGGCAGCCTCCTACGAGCAGTACTTC.

This clone was detected only a few times. The gene calls are TRBV19 and TRBJ1-5; 7 bases are shared with TRBD1. Looked up from germline, CDR1 is LNHDA and CDR2 is SQIVND (reference sequence). The length of the CDR3 is 17 residues. V trimming: 11 bases; J trimming: 0 bases; junction bases outside the gene matches: 16. The DNA of the CDR3 is TGTGCCGACAAACCGCGATCCGGGACAGATAGCAATCAGCCCCAGCATTTT. Its protein product is CADKPRSGTDSNQPQHF.

This sequence joins TRBV19 and TRBJ1-1, with a possible D match to TRBD1 (5 bases). With 3 bases removed from V and 4 bases from J, the gap between germline ends came to 12 bases. The germline CDR1 and CDR2 sequences are LNHDA and SQIVND (reference sequence). This CDR3 spans 14 amino acids. The CDR3 sequence: CASSMAGLGTEAFF. The CDR3 region has the DNA TGTGCCAGTAGTATGGCAGGGTTAGGCACTGAAGCTTTCTTT. The full variable domain, its missing parts supplied by reference TRBV19 and TRBJ1-1, is DGGITQSPKYLFRKEGQNVTLSCEQNLNHDAMYWYRQDPGQGLRLIYYSQIVNDFQKGDIAEGYSVSREKKESFPLTVTSAQKNPTAFYLCASSMAGLGTEAFFGQGTRLTVV.

In its sample, this clone ranks as medium-sized. V gene TRBV11-1 combines with J gene TRBJ1-1, with 8 bases identical to TRBD1. CDR1 SGHAT and CDR2 FQDESV come from the germline V gene (reference sequence). V trimming: 8 bases; J trimming: 2 bases; junction bases outside the gene matches: 16. CDR3 size: 17 residues. The CDR3 nucleotides read TGTGCCAGCGCAGGGAAACTCGTTGGGACAGGAAACACTGAAGCTTTCTTT. This codes for CASAGKLVGTGNTEAFF.

Here the CDR3 reads CASSQGPREQFF. The CDR3 DNA reads TGTGCCAGTAGCCAGGGCCCTAGGGAGCAGTTCTTC. The chain combines TRBV19 with TRBJ2-1; D is possibly TRBD1 (5 bases). The germline gives CDR1 LNHDA, CDR2 SQIVND (reference sequence). Trimming stripped 6 bases from V and 10 bases from J, with 13 bases between. The CDR3 is 12 residues long.

The rearrangement joins TRBV7-2 to TRBJ1-2, with TRBD1 as a possible D gene (5 bases). V was clipped by 0 bases and J by 2 bases, with 7 bases between them. Per the germline V gene, CDR1 is SGHTA and CDR2 is FQGNSA. The CDR3 is 14 amino acids. CDR3 DNA sequence: TGTGCCAGCAGCTTAGCGCAGGGAAACTATGGCTACACCTTC. It codes for CASSLAQGNYGYTF. Looking up the rest from reference TRBV7-2 and TRBJ1-2 gives the full variable domain: GAGVSQSPSNKVTEKGKDVELRCDPISGHTALYWYRQSLGQGLEFLIYFQGNSAPDKSGLPSDRFSAERTGGSVSTLTIQRTQQEDSAVYLCASSLAQGNYGYTFGSGTRLTVV.

J is TRBJ2-2 and V is TRBV6-5; possibly TRBD1 for D (5 bases). Germline loops: CDR1 MNHEY, CDR2 SVGAGI. V was clipped by 0 bases and J by 1 base, with 9 bases between them. CDR3 length: 16 amino acids. CDR3 loop: CASSYSPGRNTGELFF. CDR3 coding DNA: TGTGCCAGCAGTTACTCCCCAGGGCGGAACACCGGGGAGCTGTTTTTT.

A note on this clone: One end of the junction varies from germline; a read error may be responsible. V and J are TRBV7-7 and TRBJ2-7, with 10 bases fitting TRBD1. The germline V gene has CDR1 SSHAT and CDR2 FNYEAQ (reference sequence). This CDR3 spans 15 amino acids. The CDR3 sequence: CASSSGTGDSDEQYF. CDR3 bases: TGTGCTAGCAGCTCCGGGACAGGGGATAGCGACGAGCAGTACTTC.

This clone was found once. The chain uses TRBV7-8 and TRBJ2-7; a weak D match, TRBD2 (5 bases). Germline CDR1 is SGHVS and CDR2 is FQNEAQ. The ends were cut back, 5 bases at V and 5 bases at J, with 16 bases in the middle. There are 14 residues in the CDR3. CDR3 nucleotides: TGTGCCAGCAGCCAGATGACGGGGTCCAACGAGCAGTACTTC. Translation: CASSQMTGSNEQYF.

This chain uses TRBV9 with TRBJ2-5; TRBD2 matches at 9 bases. Germline CDR1 and CDR2: SGDLS and YYNGEE. The CDR3 runs 14 residues. After removal of 4 bases from V and 5 bases from J, the junction contained 6 bases not matched to a gene. The CDR3 coding sequence is TGTGCCAGCAGCCCGGCGGGGGGGCGGGAGACCCAGTACTTC. It is translated as CASSPAGGRETQYF. The entire variable domain, with the rest obtained from reference TRBV9 and TRBJ2-5, is as follows: DSGVTQTPKHLITATGQRVTLRCSPRSGDLSVYWYQQSLDQGLQFLIQYYNGEERAKGNILERFSAQQFPDLHSELNLSSLELGDSALYFCASSPAGGRETQYFGPGTRLLVL.

This chain links TRBV11-2 with TRBJ2-2; 7 positions agree with TRBD2. V shed 1 base, J shed 4 bases, and the junction held 3 bases outside the gene matches. The CDR3 length is 15 residues. CDR1 and CDR2 (germline): SGHAT, FQNNGV. The CDR3 DNA reads TGTGCCAGCAGCTTAGCGGGGGGAGGCACCGGGGAGCTGTTTTTT. Its translation is CASSLAGGGTGELFF. The full variable domain, in which reference TRBV11-2 and TRBJ2-2 provide the parts outside the CDR3, is EAGVAQSPRYKIIEKRQSVAFWCNPISGHATLYWYQQILGQGPKLLIQFQNNGVVDDSQLPKDRFSAERLKGVDSTLKIQPAKLEDSAVYLCASSLAGGGTGELFFGEGSRLTVL.

The rearrangement joins TRBV27 to TRBJ2-3, with 9 bases matching TRBD2. This CDR3 has 15 amino acids. Trimming cost V 5 bases and J 7 bases; bases outside gene matches: 10. Germline V gene lookup returns CDR1 MNHEY and CDR2 SMNVEV (reference sequence). CDR3 bases: TGTGCCAGCAGTCCAACTAGCGGGCCCACGAATACGCAGTATTTT. It yields the protein CASSPTSGPTNTQYF.

CDR3 in DNA: TGTGCCAGCAGGGACCTCACAGGGGTCACTGAAGCTTTCTTT. Encoded protein: CASRDLTGVTEAFF. The V call is TRBV28, the J call TRBJ1-1; TRBD1 matches 7 bases. In germline, CDR1 is MDHEN, CDR2 SYDVKM. After removal of 6 bases from V and 4 bases from J, the junction contained 8 bases not matched to a gene. CDR3 size: 14 residues.

This sequence joins TRBV7-2 and TRBJ1-2, with a possible D match to TRBD1 (6 bases). The CDR3 extends over 13 amino acids. From germline, CDR1 is SGHTA and CDR2 FQGNSA. The V end lost 5 bases, the J end lost 6 bases, and 13 bases lay between the germline ends. CDR3 in amino acids: CASSLGGGDGYTF. DNA of the CDR3: TGTGCCAGCAGCCTAGGGGGGGGAGATGGCTACACCTTC.

The V call is TRBV28, the J call TRBJ2-2; 10 positions agree with TRBD1. This CDR3 contains 18 residues. Germline CDR1 reads MDHEN; CDR2 reads SYDVKM. The V gene end was trimmed by 6 bases and the J gene end by 3 bases; junction bases not matched to a gene: 13. CDR3 DNA sequence: TGTGCCAGCAGCCCGAATCCCCCGGGACAGGGGCACACCGGGGAGCTGTTTTTT. The encoded protein is CASSPNPPGQGHTGELFF.